This T cell receptor (beta chain) was sequenced in a study of blood T cell repertoires in COVID-19. Study as a whole: Material from acute and convalescent COVID-19 was sourced from the United States, Italy and Spain.

V was pared by 5 bases and J by 4 bases, with 11 bases between. Germline loops: CDR1 SQVTM, CDR2 ANQGSEA. This CDR3 has 12 residues. Repertoires were generated with immunoSEQ multiplex PCR, while TCRdb's copy carries only in-frame clones and drops some. Counted here are 360,000 or so clones, around 90% occurring once; the ten biggest clones make up under 5%. This receptor was identified in a woman aged 60-70 years with COVID-19, enrolled during active disease. The sequencing sample was made of peripheral blood. The chain employs TRBV29-1 and TRBJ1-2, with no clear D. The CDR3 DNA sequence: TGCAGCGTTCGCGGACTAGCCTATGGCTACACCTTC. Amino acids: CSVRGLAYGYTF.